The 30 T cell receptor beta chains presented below share a single source sample, sequenced in a study of cytomegalovirus exposure and HLA in healthy donors. Use of 60 Vbeta and 13 Jbeta primers characterized the PCR. Libraries were prepared by immunoSEQ multiplex PCR; TCRdb keeps only in-frame clonotypes and omits some of them. Of approximately 150,000 clones in the sample, 75% to 85% are singletons; the top ten hold approximately 12%. Sequencing input: PBMCs. All receptors come from a man aged 45-65 years in good health and CMV-seropositive.

This chain links TRBV19 with TRBJ2-7, with a weak D call TRBD1 (6 bases). Germline CDR1 LNHDA, CDR2 SQIVND (reference sequence). The CDR3 contains 11 residues. Trimming took off 10 bases at V and 3 bases at J, with 10 bases between the two ends. In DNA form, the CDR3 reads TGTGCCACCCGGGACAACTACGAGCAGTACTTC. Translation: CATRDNYEQYF.

The chain recombines TRBV28 with TRBJ1-3; 12 nucleotides align to TRBD1. This CDR3 spans 17 amino acids. Trimming at V came to 5 bases and at J to 3 bases, leaving 8 bases not matched to a gene. The germline gives CDR1 MDHEN, CDR2 SYDVKM. The CDR3 nucleotides are TGTGCCAGCAGTCCGGGACAGGGGGCGGGTAATGGAAACACCATATATTTT. Amino acids: CASSPGQGAGNGNTIYF.

This sequence joins TRBV7-8 and TRBJ1-6; the D is unclear. The CDR3 covers 16 residues. V shed 1 base and J shed 0 bases, with 7 bases lying between them. Germline CDR1 and CDR2: SGHVS and FQNEAQ. The CDR3 DNA sequence: TGTGCCAGCAGCTTAGGCCGGAGCTCCTATAATTCACCCCTCCACTTT. Its protein product is CASSLGRSSYNSPLHF.

The chain has TRBV15 and TRBJ2-1; 15 bases are shared with TRBD2. This CDR3 contains 17 residues. The germline gives CDR1 LNHNV, CDR2 YYDKDF (reference sequence). The J segment lost 5 bases and the V segment lost 4 bases, leaving 6 bases of the junction unmatched. The CDR3 sequence is CATSMRTSGRGHNEQFF. DNA of the CDR3: TGTGCCACCAGCATGAGGACTAGCGGGAGGGGGCACAATGAGCAGTTCTTC.

This chain connects TRBV27 to TRBJ2-2, with D maybe TRBD1 (5 bases). The CDR3 extends over 16 amino acids. The V and J ends lost 0 bases and 0 bases respectively, with 8 bases between them. Per the germline V gene, CDR1 is MNHEY and CDR2 is SMNVEV (reference sequence). CDR3: CASSLSGPPNTGELFF. CDR3 sequence (DNA): TGTGCCAGCAGTTTATCGGGGCCGCCGAACACCGGGGAGCTGTTTTTT.

This clone is a singleton in its sample. CDR3 sequence: CASSLEGLAGDSYEQYF. The CDR3 bases are TGTGCCAGCAGCTTAGAAGGACTAGCGGGGGACTCCTACGAGCAGTACTTC. The chain employs TRBV13 and TRBJ2-7, with TRBD2 matching over 13 bases. Trimming removed 1 base from V and 0 bases from J; junction bases left unmatched: 3. Germline V gives CDR1 PRHDT, CDR2 FYEKMQ (reference sequence). There are 17 residues in the CDR3. The full variable domain, its missing parts supplied by reference TRBV13 and TRBJ2-7, is AAGVIQSPRHLIKEKRETATLKCYPIPRHDTVYWYQQGPGQDPQFLISFYEKMQSDKGSIPDRFSAQQFSDYHSELNMSSLELGDSALYFCASSLEGLAGDSYEQYFGPGTRLTVT.

This clone was seen more than once but under ten times. The V gene is TRBV5-1, the J gene TRBJ2-1; possibly TRBD1 for D (6 bases). This CDR3 is built from 15 residues. V lost 0 bases to trimming and J lost 6 bases, with 13 bases between them. Looked up from germline, CDR1 is SGHRS and CDR2 is YFSETQ. The CDR3 sequence: CASSLVPGTPNEQFF. The CDR3 coding sequence is TGCGCCAGCAGCTTGGTGCCCGGGACACCCAATGAGCAGTTCTTC. The variable domain in full, completed from reference TRBV5-1 and TRBJ2-1, reads KAGVTQTPRYLIKTRGQQVTLSCSPISGHRSVSWYQQTPGQGLQFLFEYFSETQRNKGNFPGRFSGRQFSNSRSEMNVSTLELGDSALYLCASSLVPGTPNEQFFGPGTRLTVL.

The chain recombines TRBV9 with TRBJ2-5; 7 nucleotides match TRBD2. The CDR3 runs to 14 residues. Germline lookup yields CDR1 SGDLS and CDR2 YYNGEE. J gave up 2 bases and V 3 bases, and 4 bases lay outside the gene matches. The CDR3 loop is CASSGRGGQETQYF. DNA of the CDR3: TGTGCCAGCAGCGGCCGCGGGGGTCAAGAGACCCAGTACTTC.

This clone was counted between two and nine times. The chain carries TRBV19 and TRBJ2-1; unclear D gene. The germline V gene has CDR1 LNHDA and CDR2 SQIVND (reference sequence). The ends were cut back, 7 bases at V and 6 bases at J, with 10 bases in the middle. CDR3 length equals 12 residues. DNA of the CDR3: TGTGCCAGTAAAATGTCGGGCAATGAGCAGTTCTTC. Amino acids: CASKMSGNEQFF.

V gene TRBV7-9 combines with J gene TRBJ2-5, with a possible D match to TRBD2 (5 bases). Deletions cut 6 bases from V and 4 bases from J, with 12 bases between. Germline values: CDR1 SEHNR, CDR2 FQNEAQ (reference sequence). This CDR3 has 13 residues. The CDR3 sequence: CASSQGSVETQYF. CDR3 DNA: TGTGCCAGCAGTCAAGGGAGTGTAGAGACCCAGTACTTC.

The genes are TRBV13 and TRBJ2-1; 8 bases match TRBD2. CDR1 and CDR2 (germline): PRHDT, FYEKMQ (reference sequence). Trimming at V came to 11 bases and at J to 7 bases, leaving 13 bases not matched to a gene. The CDR3 runs 14 residues. The CDR3 sequence is CAVRASGWGNEQFF. The DNA for the CDR3 is TGTGCCGTTAGGGCTAGCGGGTGGGGGAATGAGCAGTTCTTC.

The V call is TRBV19, the J call TRBJ2-5, with unresolved D. This CDR3 spans 14 amino acids. Germline assignment: CDR1 LNHDA and CDR2 SQIVND (reference sequence). The germline V and J ends were trimmed by 3 bases and 3 bases, with 11 bases remaining between them. CDR3 DNA sequence: TGTGCCAGTAGTATTCTGGGCCTCGAAGAGACCCAGTACTTC. Protein product: CASSILGLEETQYF.

Only one count was recorded for this clone. The V call is TRBV12-5, the J call TRBJ2-2; 7 positions agree with TRBD1. Germline-derived CDR1 and CDR2 are LGHNT and FRNRAP. V was clipped by 5 bases and J by 1 base; unmatched bases: 7. The CDR3 totals 16 residues. The CDR3, as DNA: TGTGCTAGTGGTCCCCCCGGGACAGAGAACACCGGGGAGCTGTTTTTT. Encoded protein: CASGPPGTENTGELFF.

V is TRBV28 and J is TRBJ1-6; TRBD1 might be the D (5 bases). Germline CDR1 MDHEN, CDR2 SYDVKM. Trimming took 1 base from V and 6 from J, leaving 10 bases between them. The CDR3 loop spans 15 amino acids. The CDR3 here is CASSLLDRFNSPLHF. In DNA, the CDR3 is TGTGCCAGCAGTTTATTAGACAGATTTAATTCACCCCTCCACTTT. Looking up the rest from reference TRBV28 and TRBJ1-6 gives the full variable domain: DVKVTQSSRYLVKRTGEKVFLECVQDMDHENMFWYRQDPGLGLRLIYFSYDVKMKEKGDIPEGYSVSREKKERFSLILESASTNQTSMYLCASSLLDRFNSPLHFGNGTRLTVT.

The chain is built from TRBV11-1 and TRBJ2-1, with D possibly being TRBD2 (5 bases). The CDR3 contains 17 residues. Germline CDR1 SGHAT, CDR2 FQDESV (reference sequence). Trimming took off 2 bases at V and 0 bases at J, with 14 bases between the two ends. The CDR3 coding sequence is TGTGCCAGCAGCTTATTTAGTACGGGATTCTCCTACAATGAGCAGTTCTTC. Amino acids: CASSLFSTGFSYNEQFF.

The J gene is TRBJ2-7, the V gene TRBV2; the match to TRBD2 covers 7 bases. Unmatched junction bases numbered 8, after V lost 4 bases and J lost 5 bases. The CDR3 consists of 14 residues. CDR1 is SNHLY and CDR2 is FYNNEI in the germline V gene. The CDR3 nucleotides read TGTGCCAGCAGTGCAGGGTGGCTAGCGGACGAGCAGTACTTC. Its protein is CASSAGWLADEQYF.

In DNA, the CDR3 is TGTGCCAGCAGTTTACCACTCACAGGTTATGGCTACACCTTC. This translates into CASSLPLTGYGYTF. The chain links TRBV28 to TRBJ1-2, with D possibly being TRBD1 (5 bases). The CDR3 sequence is 14 residues long. Trimming shortened V by 2 bases and J by 5 bases, and 12 bases separated the two germline ends. Germline loops: CDR1 MDHEN, CDR2 SYDVKM.

The chain carries TRBV30 and TRBJ1-3; maybe TRBD1 (6 bases). The CDR3 covers 14 residues. Trimming shortened V by 1 base and J by 1 base, and 8 bases separated the two germline ends. From germline, CDR1 is GTSNPN and CDR2 SVGIG (reference sequence). CDR3 region: CAWSAQGSGNTIYF. The CDR3 DNA reads TGTGCCTGGAGTGCCCAGGGGTCTGGAAACACCATATATTTT.

V is TRBV5-4 and J is TRBJ2-5; 13 bases align to TRBD2. V lost 2 bases and J lost 2; bases outside the gene matches: 3. Germline V lookup: CDR1 SGHNT, CDR2 YYREEE (reference sequence). The CDR3 totals 16 residues. The CDR3 coding sequence is TGTGCCAGCAGCTTCGGACTAGCGGGAGCACAAGAGACCCAGTACTTC. Protein: CASSFGLAGAQETQYF.

This clone was counted only a few times. V usage is TRBV18 and J usage is TRBJ1-5; 10 bases map to TRBD1. This CDR3 contains 17 residues. J was trimmed by 5 bases and V by 2 bases; bases with no gene match: 9. Germline V gene data show CDR1 as KGHSH and CDR2 as LQKENI. CDR3 sequence reads: CASSPRPGQGIDQPQHF. The CDR3 DNA reads TGTGCCAGCTCACCAAGACCGGGACAGGGGATAGATCAGCCCCAGCATTTT. The full variable domain, rest sourced from reference TRBV18 and TRBJ1-5, is NAGVMQNPRHLVRRRGQEARLRCSPMKGHSHVYWYRQLPEEGLKFMVYLQKENIIDESGMPKERFSAEFPKEGPSILRIQQVVRGDSAAYFCASSPRPGQGIDQPQHFGDGTRLSIL.

The V gene is TRBV14, the J gene TRBJ2-5; D not certain. The CDR3 covers 15 residues. Germline V gene data show CDR1 as SGHDN and CDR2 as FVKESK. V was trimmed by 1 base and J by 3 bases, leaving 12 bases between them. Here the CDR3 reads CASSQGLLLEETQYF. CDR3 sequence (DNA): TGTGCCAGCAGCCAAGGCCTTCTATTGGAAGAGACCCAGTACTTC.

The rearrangement uses TRBV18 and TRBJ2-1; 14 nucleotides agree with TRBD2. The V and J ends lost 7 bases and 1 base, in that order; junction bases with no gene match: 9. The CDR3 has 18 amino acids. Germline V gene sequence: CDR1 KGHSH, CDR2 LQKENI. The CDR3 DNA follows: TGTGCCAGCTACGCCGGGACTAGCGGGAGAGGGTCCTACAATGAGCAGTTCTTC. Its translation is CASYAGTSGRGSYNEQFF.

This chain links TRBV9 with TRBJ1-6; TRBD1 might be the D (5 bases). The germline V and J ends were trimmed by 0 bases and 10 bases, with 11 bases remaining between them. The germline V gene encodes CDR1 SGDLS and CDR2 YYNGEE. CDR3 length: 14 amino acids. In DNA form, the CDR3 reads TGTGCCAGCAGCGTAGGGGGAGGGGAATCACCCCTCCACTTT. Amino acid sequence: CASSVGGGESPLHF.

The chain couples TRBV25-1 to TRBJ1-4; D may be TRBD1 (6 bases). Trimming stripped 4 bases from V and 7 bases from J, with 22 bases between. Looked up from germline, CDR1 is MGHDK and CDR2 is SYGVNS. The CDR3 is made up of 17 amino acids. CDR3 coding DNA: TGTGCCAGCAGTGCACACTTAGGTAGCAGGGGTTCTGAAAAACTGTTTTTT. This translates into CASSAHLGSRGSEKLFF.

This clone was recorded many times. V gene TRBV6-6 combines with J gene TRBJ1-5, with no clear D. The CDR3 runs to 14 residues. The germline V and J ends were trimmed by 1 base and 0 bases, with 4 bases remaining between them. CDR1 MNHNY and CDR2 SVGAGI come from the germline V gene (reference sequence). CDR3 bases: TGTGCCAGCAGTTACTATAATAGCAATCAGCCCCAGCATTTT. Protein sequence: CASSYYNSNQPQHF.

The J gene is TRBJ1-3, the V gene TRBV5-5; possible D gene TRBD1, 5 bases. The V end was cut by 2 bases, the J end by 0 bases, with 6 bases between. CDR3 length: 14 residues. Germline CDR1 is SGHKS and CDR2 is YYEKEE (reference sequence). CDR3 amino acids: CASSLGASGNTIYF. CDR3 bases: TGTGCCAGCAGCTTAGGGGCCTCTGGAAACACCATATATTTT.

The chain is built from TRBV19 and TRBJ2-7; D is possibly TRBD2 (5 bases). Germline V gene lookup returns CDR1 LNHDA and CDR2 SQIVND (reference sequence). Trimming removed 7 bases from V and 4 bases from J, with 17 bases in between. This CDR3 contains 14 residues. The CDR3 coding sequence is TGTGCCAGTACTCGGACTCCCCAAAGTTACGAGCAGTACTTC. It translates to CASTRTPQSYEQYF. Full variable domain (remainder filled in from reference TRBV19 and TRBJ2-7): DGGITQSPKYLFRKEGQNVTLSCEQNLNHDAMYWYRQDPGQGLRLIYYSQIVNDFQKGDIAEGYSVSREKKESFPLTVTSAQKNPTAFYLCASTRTPQSYEQYFGPGTRLTVT.

The chain couples TRBV9 to TRBJ2-7; possibly TRBD2 for D (7 bases). V was cut by 4 bases and J by 7 bases, with 15 bases left in between. The CDR3 is 13 residues long. CDR1 and CDR2 (germline): SGDLS, YYNGEE. CDR3 coding DNA: TGTGCCAGCAGCACACAGGGAGGGGAAGAGCAGTACTTC. Its protein is CASSTQGGEEQYF.

The chain links TRBV7-9 to TRBJ1-2, with D hard to call. This CDR3 is 13 amino acids long. The V end was cut by 4 bases, the J end by 8 bases, with 14 bases between. Germline CDR1 reads SEHNR; CDR2 reads FQNEAQ (reference sequence). The CDR3 DNA reads as TGTGCCAGCAGCTCCCTCGATAGTAGCGGCTACACCTTC. Its protein product is CASSSLDSSGYTF. Looking up the rest from reference TRBV7-9 and TRBJ1-2 gives the full variable domain: DTGVSQNPRHKITKRGQNVTFRCDPISEHNRLYWYRQTLGQGPEFLTYFQNEAQLEKSRLLSDRFSAERPKGSFSTLEIQRTEQGDSAMYLCASSSLDSSGYTFGSGTRLTVV.

This chain joins TRBV28 and TRBJ1-1; D perhaps matches TRBD1 (5 bases). Between the trimmed V and J ends, which lost 3 bases and 10 bases, there was a span of 15 bases. This CDR3 spans 13 amino acids. Germline CDR1 is MDHEN and CDR2 is SYDVKM. CDR3 nucleotide sequence: TGTGCCAGCAGTTTCCGCAGCAGGGTAGGAGCTTTCTTT. Amino acid sequence: CASSFRSRVGAFF. The variable domain in full, with the rest retrieved from reference TRBV28 and TRBJ1-1, is DVKVTQSSRYLVKRTGEKVFLECVQDMDHENMFWYRQDPGLGLRLIYFSYDVKMKEKGDIPEGYSVSREKKERFSLILESASTNQTSMYLCASSFRSRVGAFFGQGTRLTVV.